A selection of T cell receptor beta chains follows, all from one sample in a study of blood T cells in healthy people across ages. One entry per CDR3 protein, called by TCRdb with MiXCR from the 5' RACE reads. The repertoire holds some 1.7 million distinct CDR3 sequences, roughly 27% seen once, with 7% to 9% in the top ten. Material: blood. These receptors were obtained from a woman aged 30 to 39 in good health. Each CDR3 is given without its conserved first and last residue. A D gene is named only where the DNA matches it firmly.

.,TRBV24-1,ATTADWGNEQF
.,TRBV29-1,SAYGGSGEQY
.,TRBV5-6,ASRMGADTQY
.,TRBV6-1,ASSTRTPPVGT
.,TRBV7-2,ASSPRVSEQY
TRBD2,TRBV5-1,ASSPRGSGGSLYEQY
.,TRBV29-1,SAQGDGTDTQY
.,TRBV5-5,ASTPWEGTGTEAF
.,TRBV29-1,SIEDPTLGTVGYT
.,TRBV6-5,ASSYGRYNQPQH
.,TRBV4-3,ASSQGFGSYNEQF
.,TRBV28,ASRDSGRETQY
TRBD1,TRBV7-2,ASSLEWGQFYEQY
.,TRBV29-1,SVDPGVVYGYT
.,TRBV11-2,ASSSSGGEGNSPLH
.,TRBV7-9,ASSLVPGGTAGYT
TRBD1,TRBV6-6,ASTYDRASTIY
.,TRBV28,AIDSLGTYEQY
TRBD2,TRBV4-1,ASSQEGLAGENEQF
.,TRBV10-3,AISRSGQDNEQF
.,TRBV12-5,ASGLVPTGQPQH
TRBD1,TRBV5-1,ASSGTTPGQGDEKLF
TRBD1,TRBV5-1,ASTLGSGQGPLH
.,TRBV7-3,ASSESVSRNTQY
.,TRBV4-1,ASSQGSYAGASETQY
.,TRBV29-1,SVEDRIGDGYT
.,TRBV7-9,ASSRGAANTEAF
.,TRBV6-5,ASSRRDPGRETQY
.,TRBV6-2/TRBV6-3,ASSPKGRSYNEQF
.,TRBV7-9,ASSPSGTDGYT
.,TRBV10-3,AISGPGTGYEQY
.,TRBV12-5,ASGFHMRRNGYEQY
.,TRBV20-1,SAAKQGRETQY
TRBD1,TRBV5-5,ASSPRGQGAVDEKLF
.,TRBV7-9,ASSLNSGTFLDQY
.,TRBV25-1,ATRERVYGYT
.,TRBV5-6,ASSTGSGTQY
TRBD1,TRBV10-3,ATSARDSISYEQY
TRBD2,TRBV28,ASSSPGGGREQY
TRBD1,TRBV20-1,SARTGGWNGYT
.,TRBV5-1,ASSLRVVSETQY
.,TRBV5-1,ASSLADLGEQY